This TCR beta chain was found in a study of cytomegalovirus exposure and HLA in healthy donors (dated by TCRdb to 2016 to 2017). For the study in its entirety: An earlier analysis of 587 of the donors reported 250 to 300 Gb of sequence data and 95 million to 130 million unique TCR beta sequences obtained from around 170 million T cells. Typing coverage differed by locus: A, B, C, DRB1 and DQB1 were typed in about 620-630 donors, DQA1 in approximately 520, DPA1 in some 600, and DPB1 in 450 to 490. A later analysis re-examined previously published TCR beta repertoires from 610 or so donors and added high-resolution HLA genotyping to investigate patterns of TCR occurrence. HLA typing included class I and class II loci at four-digit resolution. On average, roughly 240,000 unique TCR beta nucleotide sequences were sequenced per donor among 398 genotyped donors of the cohort, with roughly 20% of those sequences being non-productive. Roughly 5 DR-DQ haplotypes were handled as single units for association and clustering because linkage in the cohort was strong. In addition to the first cohort of 500 to 850 subjects, a separate validation cohort of some 120 different subjects was used. Among the roughly 370 genotyped donors, around 81% belonged to the genetic ancestry cluster associated with self-reported Caucasian donors. An early release that covered fewer than 800 HLA-typed donors contained approximately 300 gigabases of sequencing data and around 80 million unique TCR sequences. To predict cytomegalovirus infection status, the study brought together high-throughput TCR immunosequencing, statistical association of individual TCRs with disease status, and machine learning. An earlier analysis of roughly 600 of the donors used high-throughput TCR beta sequencing to judge whether each TCR beta V gene segment behaved as functional or pseudogenic. The study profiled the T cell repertoires of some 610 subjects by immunosequencing and related them to cytomegalovirus serostatus. Donor age, sex, ethnicity and CMV serostatus were compiled alongside the repertoire data. The aim of the study was to test whether cataloging public T cell receptors could identify signatures of past pathogen exposure. Genome-wide SNP genotypes for about 65% of the roughly 700 donors were used in a later genetic analysis, which treated that subset as a discovery cohort. Rather than using new phenotypic data, the later analysis identified candidate immune exposures from TCR beta sequences and from how often those sequences occurred across donors. All discovery cohort repertoires had been generated using a single sequencing platform. Study-wide conclusions, independent of this receptor: Three of the identified cytomegalovirus-associated TCR beta chains were confirmed in vitro to be specific for cytomegalovirus antigens. Most TCR sequences were seen in very few donors, while some public TCRs were found in many individuals. Compared with equally common non-associated chains, HLA-associated TCR beta chains in a later analysis were more clonally expanded and had lower generation probabilities. According to a later analysis, most CMV-associated TCR beta chains appeared to be HLA-restricted, and the HLA associations seemed to be driven largely by CMV exposure. Compared with the 666-donor mean, donors in an Asian-associated ancestry cluster had fewer N-insertions in productive TCRs, according to a later genetic analysis. A further reported finding was that TCR beta sequences accurately predicted the HLA-A and HLA-B alleles for most subjects in the first cohort. Because some donors lacked HLA typing at each locus, the association tests relied only on the typed subset. Because counts were too low, roughly 17 rarely observed V segments, including chromosome 9 orphons, were left out of the earlier analysis of 500 to 650 of the donors. The sequencing pipeline was judged likely to have produced a cluster of highly shared sequence variants as a technical artifact. Broadly in line with IMGT annotations, most TCR beta V segments showed up in productive rearrangements about 87% or about 30% of the time in an earlier analysis of roughly 590 of the donors. The cohort was sequenced for TCR beta chains only, and without alpha or paired-chain data the features that could be detected were limited. A later genetic analysis associated a missense DCLRE1C variant with V-gene and J-gene trimming of TCR beta chains, and an independent cohort replicated the association. Cytomegalovirus status was reported to be diagnosed by the classifier with high specificity and sensitivity in both the original and validation cohorts. Correlated functional status among segregating V segments might be attributable to linkage disequilibrium, but an unknown experimental factor could not be ruled out. A later analysis found that TCR association rates varied across HLA loci, with DRB1 alleles showing the most associated TCRs and HLA-C alleles the fewest. Several of the top co-occurrence clusters appeared to be linked to parvovirus B19, influenza, CMV and Epstein-Barr virus, according to a later analysis. The only immune exposure information available for the cohort was CMV serostatus. The authors suggested that the approach could potentially be extended to other disease states and immunological phenotypes. The study gave a list of over 150 TCR beta chains associated with cytomegalovirus. Strong co-occurrence of HLA alleles, especially DR and DQ, made assigning TCR associations to individual alleles difficult. Roughly uniform sequencing depth across donors was assumed in presence/absence analyses, although this assumption may not hold. At a false discovery rate of 0.05, a later analysis linked about 17,000 TCR beta sequences to specific HLA alleles.

The library was produced with the immunoSEQ multiplex PCR assay. The multiplex PCR relied on a mix of 60 forward primers for TCR Vbeta segments and 13 reverse primers for TCR Jbeta segments. A multiplex PCR assay on genomic DNA amplified the CDR3 region of rearranged TCR beta genes. Amplified TCR beta libraries were sequenced as 87-base-pair reads on the Illumina HiSeq System. For the original study's pipeline: Across the roughly 700 repertoires, a later analysis counted approximately 75 million unique TCR beta chains, 8.5 million to 12 million of which were shared by at least two donors. Raw reads were error-corrected and collapsed into unique sequences with a nearest-neighbor algorithm that merged closely related sequences to remove PCR and sequencing errors. CDR3 sequences were aligned to IMGT reference sequences to assign V, D and J gene segments. For a sequence to be retained, a match of at least six nucleotides to both a V gene segment and a J gene segment was required. Rearrangements were called productive when the CDR3 lacked stop codons and stayed in frame with V and J; all others were non-productive. CDR3 was defined according to IMGT convention as the region running from the second conserved V-encoded cysteine to the conserved J-encoded phenylalanine. The earlier analysis of 587 of the donors excluded sequences that lacked an unambiguous match to a single V gene segment. An earlier analysis of some 500 of the donors classified V segments as functional when productive rearrangements were above 56.7% and as segregating when the standard deviation between donors was above 5%. To diagnose cytomegalovirus status from the catalog of TCR beta chain sequences, a statistical classification framework was built. A later analysis assigned V and J genes by comparing TCR nucleotide sequences with IMGT/GENE-DB human TR gene sequences. Using the TCRdist pipeline, a later analysis assigned CDR3 sequences along with most-parsimonious VDJ recombination scenarios. In a later analysis, each TCR beta chain was defined by its CDR3 amino acid sequence together with its V-gene family, and reads without a unique V-gene family were excluded. In a later analysis, fewer than 600 highly shared, low-generation-probability nucleotide sequences were removed to address suspected cross-contamination and a sequencing artifact. In a later analysis, a clonal expansion index was calculated for each public chain from normalized within-repertoire ranks of inferred template counts. In a later analysis, generation probabilities were computed with a VDJ recombination model fitted to out-of-frame rearrangements, and the resulting probabilities were checked against IGoR. A later analysis scored TCR-TCR, TCR-HLA and TCR-CMV co-occurrence with hypergeometric tests, applying a repertoire-size bias correction to TCR pairs. A later analysis estimated false discovery rates by permuting HLA or CMV assignments 20 times. In a later analysis, co-occurring TCRs were grouped using DBSCAN, and TCRdist sequence similarity was added for clustering within HLA-allele-positive subsets. Co-occurrence clustering excluded repertoires with fewer than 30,000 or more than 120,000 public chains, plus five with anomalous nucleotide sharing. This is the immuneACCESS table as TCRdb keeps it, with only in-frame sequences that have V and J called. A part of the clones is gone; compared with another copy, unresolved V genes explain less than half, and the rest is unexplained. V and J calls and clone size are given by that table; D and trimming were obtained from the DNA. A total of 120,000 or so clones appear in this sample, approximately 77% of them only once. The ten largest make up about 1.8% of the sample.

Worth noting for this clone: Its antigen has not been determined. It has no much larger one-base neighbor in the sample; base qualities were not kept.

The cohort comprised around 690 healthy bone marrow donors. At the time of sampling, all cohort members were nominally healthy, though unrecorded immune exposures were likely present. The donor tested CMV seronegative and was one of the 352 seronegative cohort members. A peripheral blood sample was collected from each donor, and TCR beta sequencing was performed on peripheral blood mononuclear cells. Genomic DNA extraction from the blood cell samples was performed with the Qiagen DNeasy Blood Extraction Kit. The sequenced sample consisted of PBMCs. The clonotype originates from a man between 18 and 35 years old in good health and CMV-seronegative.

The CDR3 corresponds to CASSLGTTSGGDHRDTQYF. The DNA reads TGTGCCAGCAGCTTAGGCACGACTAGCGGGGGGGATCATAGAGATACGCAGTATTTT. The sequence links TRBV11-1 to TRBJ2-3; 14 of the junction bases match TRBD2. Here V drops 1 base and J drops 5 bases, and the junction holds 11 bases not matched to any gene. The CDR3 covers 19 residues, taking in both the cysteine and the phenylalanine. CDR3 DNA only is kept here, 57 bases in frame from base 1. From a lookup of the germline V gene (reference sequence), CDR1 and CDR2 are SGHAT and FQDESV.